This paragraph reports one T cell receptor beta chain. The source of the sample is a study of PD-1 blockade in classical Hodgkin lymphoma. The CDR3 length is 17 residues. V trimming: 2 bases; J trimming: 2 bases; junction bases outside the gene matches: 8. CDR1 and CDR2 (germline): SGHNT, YYREEE (reference sequence). The time point denotes: cycle 4 day 1 (C4D1), after six to seven weeks of nivolumab. The patients all showed relapse after autologous stem cell transplantation, while their brentuximab vedotin exposure varied. Classifying best responses yielded complete response, partial response or progressive disease. Profiling relied on immunoSEQ multiplex PCR, and the TCRdb table lists in-frame clones only, not all of them. The sample records tens of thousands of clones, roughly four fifths being singletons.

The source material was peripheral blood mononuclear cells (PBMCs), sampled before the fourth cycle of nivolumab. The chain combines TRBV5-4 with TRBJ2-5, with TRBD2 matching 11 bases. This receptor was obtained from a human donor with classical Hodgkin lymphoma. Here the CDR3 reads CASSLDSGGARQETQYF. CDR3 sequence (DNA): TGTGCCAGCAGCTTAGATAGCGGGGGGGCGAGGCAAGAGACCCAGTACTTC.